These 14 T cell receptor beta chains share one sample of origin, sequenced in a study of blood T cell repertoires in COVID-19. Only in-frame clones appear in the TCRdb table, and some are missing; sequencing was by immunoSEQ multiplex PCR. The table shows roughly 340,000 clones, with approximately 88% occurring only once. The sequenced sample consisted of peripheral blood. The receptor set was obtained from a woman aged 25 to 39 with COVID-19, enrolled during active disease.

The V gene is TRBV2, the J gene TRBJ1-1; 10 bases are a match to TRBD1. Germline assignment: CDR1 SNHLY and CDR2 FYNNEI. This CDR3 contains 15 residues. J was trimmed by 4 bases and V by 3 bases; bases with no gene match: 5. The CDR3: CASSDLDRGPTEAFF. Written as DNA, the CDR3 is TGTGCCAGCAGTGACTTAGACAGGGGGCCCACTGAAGCTTTCTTT.

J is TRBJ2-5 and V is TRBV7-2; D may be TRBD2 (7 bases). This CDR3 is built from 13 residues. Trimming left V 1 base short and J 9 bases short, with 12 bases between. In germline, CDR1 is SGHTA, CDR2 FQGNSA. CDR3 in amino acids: CASSLGGEGAQYF. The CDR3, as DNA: TGTGCCAGCAGCTTAGGAGGGGAGGGGGCCCAGTACTTC.

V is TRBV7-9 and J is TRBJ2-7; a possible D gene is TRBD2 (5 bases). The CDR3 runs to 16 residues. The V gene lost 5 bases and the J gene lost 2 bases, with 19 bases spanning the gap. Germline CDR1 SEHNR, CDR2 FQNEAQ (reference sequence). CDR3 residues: CASSKRGSIDTYEQYF. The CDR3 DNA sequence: TGTGCCAGCAGCAAACGGGGATCTATCGATACCTACGAGCAGTACTTC.

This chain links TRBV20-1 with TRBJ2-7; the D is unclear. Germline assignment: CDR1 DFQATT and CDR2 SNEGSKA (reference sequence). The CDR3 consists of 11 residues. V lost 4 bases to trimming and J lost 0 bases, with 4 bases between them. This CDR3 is CSAKPSYEQYF. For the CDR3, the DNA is TGCAGTGCTAAGCCCTCCTACGAGCAGTACTTC.

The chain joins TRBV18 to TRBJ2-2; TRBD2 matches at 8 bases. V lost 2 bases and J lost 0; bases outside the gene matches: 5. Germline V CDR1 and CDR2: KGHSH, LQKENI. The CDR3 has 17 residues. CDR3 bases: TGTGCCAGCTCACCATTTAGCGGGGTAACGAACACCGGGGAGCTGTTTTTT. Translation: CASSPFSGVTNTGELFF.

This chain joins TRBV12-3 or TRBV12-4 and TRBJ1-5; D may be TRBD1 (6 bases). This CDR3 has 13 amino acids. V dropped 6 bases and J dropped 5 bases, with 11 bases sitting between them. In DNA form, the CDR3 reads TGTGCCAGCAGCTCCAACAGGGATCAGCCCCAGCATTTT. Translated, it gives CASSSNRDQPQHF.

Written as DNA, the CDR3 is TGCAGCGTTGAAGATCCTGAGGTATTTTATGGCTACACCTTC. Translated: CSVEDPEVFYGYTF. The chain combines TRBV29-1 with TRBJ1-2; the D is unclear. V was pared by 0 bases and J by 5 bases, with 13 bases between. CDR1 and CDR2 from the germline V gene are SQVTM and ANQGSEA. The CDR3 loop spans 14 amino acids.

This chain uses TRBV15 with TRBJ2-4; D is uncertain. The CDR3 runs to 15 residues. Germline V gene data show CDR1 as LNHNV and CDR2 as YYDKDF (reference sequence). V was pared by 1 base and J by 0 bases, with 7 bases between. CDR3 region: CATSRGVLAKNIQYF. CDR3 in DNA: TGTGCCACCAGCAGAGGAGTATTAGCCAAAAACATTCAGTACTTC.

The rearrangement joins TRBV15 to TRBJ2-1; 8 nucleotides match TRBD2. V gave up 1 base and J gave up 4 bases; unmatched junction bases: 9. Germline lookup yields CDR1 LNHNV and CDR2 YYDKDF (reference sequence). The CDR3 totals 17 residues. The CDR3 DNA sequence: TGTGCCACCAGCAGAGCAATTTTAGGGACTAGTTACAATGAGCAGTTCTTC. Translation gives CATSRAILGTSYNEQFF.

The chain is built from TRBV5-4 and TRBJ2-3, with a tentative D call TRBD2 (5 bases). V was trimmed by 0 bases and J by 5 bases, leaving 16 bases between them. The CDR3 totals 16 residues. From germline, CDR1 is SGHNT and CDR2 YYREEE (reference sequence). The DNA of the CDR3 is TGTGCCAGCAGCTTGGGGACTCTCATCGATGGAGATACGCAGTATTTT. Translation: CASSLGTLIDGDTQYF.

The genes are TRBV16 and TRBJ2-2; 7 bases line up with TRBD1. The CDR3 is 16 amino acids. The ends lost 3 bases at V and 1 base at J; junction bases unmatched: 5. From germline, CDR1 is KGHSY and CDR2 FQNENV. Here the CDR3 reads CASSQPDRVNTGELFF. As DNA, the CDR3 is TGTGCCAGCAGCCAGCCTGACAGGGTGAACACCGGGGAGCTGTTTTTT.

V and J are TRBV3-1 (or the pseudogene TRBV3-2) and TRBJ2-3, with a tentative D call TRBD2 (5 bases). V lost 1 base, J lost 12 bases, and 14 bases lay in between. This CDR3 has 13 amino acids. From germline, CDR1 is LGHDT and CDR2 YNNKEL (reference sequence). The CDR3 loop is CASSQVLWERQYF. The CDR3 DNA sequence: TGTGCCAGCAGCCAAGTATTGTGGGAGCGACAGTATTTT.

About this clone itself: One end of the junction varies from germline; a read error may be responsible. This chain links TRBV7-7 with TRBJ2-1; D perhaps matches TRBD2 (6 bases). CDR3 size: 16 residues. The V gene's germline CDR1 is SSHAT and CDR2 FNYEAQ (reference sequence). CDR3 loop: CASSLRPGASYNEQFF. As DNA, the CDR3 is TGTGCTAGCAGCTTACGTCCGGGAGCGTCCTACAATGAGCAGTTCTTC.

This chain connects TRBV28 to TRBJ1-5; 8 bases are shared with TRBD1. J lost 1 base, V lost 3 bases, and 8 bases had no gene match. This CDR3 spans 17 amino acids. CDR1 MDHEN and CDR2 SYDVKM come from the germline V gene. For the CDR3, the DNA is TGTGCCAGCAGTTTTTCTGGACAGGGAGGGAGCAATCAGCCCCAGCATTTT. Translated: CASSFSGQGGSNQPQHF.